This T cell receptor (beta chain) was observed in a study of T-cell memory formation after mild COVID-19. The CDR3 length is 18 residues. CDR1 SGHVS and CDR2 FQNEAQ come from the germline V gene. V gave up 0 bases and J gave up 2 bases; unmatched junction bases: 10. From 5'RACE with constant-segment primers came TCR alpha and TCR beta cDNA libraries that carried sample barcodes and UMIs. MiXCR was run by TCRdb on the 5' RACE reads, yielding one entry per CDR3 protein. This table has 450,000 to 650,000 distinct CDR3 sequences, 20% appearing once. The chain has TRBV7-8 and TRBJ2-1; TRBD2 matches at 7 bases. Sequenced: PBMCs or a T cell subset sorted from them (not recorded which). This receptor was identified in an adult woman who had mild COVID-19 (a few samples of this study predate the infection). Cell type and time point are not known. CDR3 DNA: TGTGCCAGCAGCTTAGCGCGACCCGGGCTAGCGGCCTACAATGAGCAGTTCTTC. This codes for CASSLARPGLAAYNEQFF.